This T cell receptor beta chain was found in a study of shared clonotypes between healthy human individuals. Trimming stripped 5 bases from V and 4 bases from J, with 15 bases between. Looked up from germline, CDR1 is PRHDT and CDR2 is FYEKMQ (reference sequence). The CDR3 runs 14 residues. CD45RO-negative CD8 cells positively selected for CCR7 made up the naive population, which excluded terminally differentiated effector memory CD45RA+ cells. Data came from immunoSEQ multiplex PCR; TCRdb stores just in-frame clones and leaves some out. In the table there are approximately 590,000 clones, over 95% of which are singletons.

J is TRBJ2-7 and V is TRBV13; D unclear. Sequenced input: naive CD8+ T cells sorted from blood. This receptor was obtained from a woman in her 30s in good health. CDR3 DNA: TGTGCCAGCAGCACACCCGGGCTCAAATACGAGCAGTACTTC. Its translation: CASSTPGLKYEQYF.